A single sample is the source of the 28 T cell receptor beta chains below, sequenced in a study of blood T cell repertoires in COVID-19. Here immunoSEQ multiplex PCR was the method, and the copy in TCRdb shows in-frame clones only, minus some. The repertoire includes 100,000 to 150,000 clones, 80% to 85% of them detected once, and about 4% sits in the top ten. Sequencing used peripheral blood. The receptors originated from a woman aged 45-65 years with acute or convalescent COVID-19.

The V gene is TRBV6-2 or TRBV6-3, the J gene TRBJ1-4; 7 bases fit TRBD1. The CDR3 is made up of 16 amino acids. The V gene end was trimmed by 4 bases and the J gene end by 0 bases; junction bases not matched to a gene: 5. CDR1 MNHEY and CDR2 SVGEGT come from the germline V gene. CDR3 DNA sequence: TGTGCCAGCAGTTTTCTCAGGGGGTCAACTAATGAAAAACTGTTTTTT. It yields the protein CASSFLRGSTNEKLFF.

The genes are TRBV5-6 and TRBJ1-2; D unclear. The CDR3 covers 14 residues. V lost 2 bases and J lost 0, with 8 bases in between. Germline assignment: CDR1 SGHDT and CDR2 YYEEEE. This CDR3 reads CASSFGVSNYGYTF. The CDR3 DNA sequence: TGTGCCAGCAGCTTCGGGGTGTCTAACTATGGCTACACCTTC.

The chain uses TRBV10-3 and TRBJ2-7, with no clear D. V was clipped by 4 bases and J by 1 base, with 2 bases between them. The CDR3 has 11 amino acids. CDR1 is ENHRY and CDR2 is SYGVKD in the germline V gene. DNA for the CDR3: TGTGCCATCAGTGCGTCCTACGAGCAGTACTTC. This encodes CAISASYEQYF.

The chain employs TRBV19 and TRBJ1-1, with D possibly matching TRBD1 (6 bases). The CDR3 sequence is 14 residues long. CDR1 and CDR2 from the germline V gene are LNHDA and SQIVND (reference sequence). Trimming removed 5 bases at V and 4 bases at J, with 14 bases between. The CDR3 reads CASSPIGRGTEAFF. The CDR3 coding sequence is TGTGCCAGTAGTCCCATCGGCAGGGGCACTGAAGCTTTCTTT.

This clone occurred a few times. The chain links TRBV6-6 to TRBJ1-1, with 8 positions matching TRBD1. This CDR3 region has 14 residues. V dropped 2 bases and J dropped 1; count of bases not matched to a gene: 0. From germline, CDR1 is MNHNY and CDR2 SVGAGI (reference sequence). In nucleotides, the CDR3 is TGTGCCAGCAGTTACACAGGGGGGAACACTGAAGCTTTCTTT. Translated, it gives CASSYTGGNTEAFF.

The chain links TRBV18 to TRBJ2-3, with 7 positions matching TRBD2. V gave up 5 bases and J gave up 5 bases; unmatched junction bases: 7. This CDR3 is built from 14 residues. Germline V lookup: CDR1 KGHSH, CDR2 LQKENI. The CDR3 sequence: CASSERDEGDTQYF. CDR3 nucleotide sequence: TGTGCCAGCTCAGAGCGGGACGAGGGAGATACGCAGTATTTT.

The J gene is TRBJ1-6, the V gene TRBV19; a possible D gene is TRBD1 (5 bases). CDR1 is LNHDA, CDR2 SQIVND, per germline (reference sequence). The length of the CDR3 is 12 residues. V was trimmed by 8 bases and J by 10 bases, leaving 12 bases between them. The CDR3 sequence: CASAWQGSPLHF. The DNA for the CDR3 is TGTGCCAGTGCCTGGCAGGGATCACCCCTCCACTTT.

V gene TRBV6-5 combines with J gene TRBJ1-2, with 9 bases aligning to TRBD1. The CDR3 totals 14 residues. Germline V gene data show CDR1 as MNHEY and CDR2 as SVGAGI. With V trimmed by 5 bases and J by 1 base, 2 bases remained unmatched. CDR3 bases: TGTGCCAGCAGTCCGACAGGGGGTAACTATGGCTACACCTTC. Encoded protein: CASSPTGGNYGYTF.

The chain employs TRBV5-4 and TRBJ2-1; 12 bases agree with TRBD2. The CDR3 runs to 17 residues. With 2 bases clipped from V and 4 bases from J, the junction kept 7 bases outside the gene matches. Looked up from germline, CDR1 is SGHNT and CDR2 is YYREEE (reference sequence). The CDR3 bases are TGTGCCAGCAGCTTAGATACTAGCGGGGGGAGGTACAATGAGCAGTTCTTC. Its translation: CASSLDTSGGRYNEQFF.

V gene TRBV27 combines with J gene TRBJ2-1, with TRBD2 as a possible D gene (8 bases). Germline CDR1 and CDR2: MNHEY and SMNVEV (reference sequence). V lost 6 bases, J lost 9 bases, and 21 bases lay in between. The CDR3 has 15 amino acids. The CDR3 DNA is TGTGCCAGCAGCCTACAGGGGACGAGCGGGAGTGAGCAGTTCTTC. This codes for CASSLQGTSGSEQFF.

V and J are TRBV5-1 and TRBJ2-3; perhaps TRBD1 as D (8 bases). The germline gives CDR1 SGHRS, CDR2 YFSETQ. V gave up 5 bases and J gave up 4 bases, with 14 bases separating them. The CDR3 runs to 14 residues. Here the CDR3 DNA reads TGCGCCAGCAGTCCTACAGGGGGGGCAGATACGCAGTATTTT. Translating it yields CASSPTGGADTQYF.

The V gene is TRBV6-5, the J gene TRBJ2-5; 8 positions match TRBD1. This CDR3 region has 16 residues. The ends lost 4 bases at V and 2 bases at J; junction bases unmatched: 9. Germline V CDR1 and CDR2: MNHEY, SVGAGI. CDR3 residues: CASSWDGTGKQETQYF. CDR3 nucleotide sequence: TGTGCCAGCAGTTGGGACGGGACAGGCAAACAAGAGACCCAGTACTTC.

The chain uses TRBV3-1 (or the pseudogene TRBV3-2) and TRBJ2-2; 12 bases agree with TRBD2. The CDR3 has 18 residues. From germline, CDR1 is LGHDT and CDR2 YNNKEL (reference sequence). The V and J ends lost 2 bases and 4 bases, in that order; junction bases with no gene match: 8. CDR3 DNA: TGTGCCAGCAGCCAACCTAATCTAGCGGGGGGGCCCACCGGGGAGCTGTTTTTT. Encoded protein: CASSQPNLAGGPTGELFF.

The sample holds a few counts of this clone. The CDR3 nucleotides read TGCGCCAGCAGCCCGGGTGGCGGGGGCGGAGAGACCCAGTACTTC. Amino acid sequence: CASSPGGGGGETQYF. V and J are TRBV5-1 and TRBJ2-5; D is possibly TRBD2 (7 bases). CDR3 size: 15 residues. Per germline, CDR1 SGHRS and CDR2 YFSETQ. V lost 4 bases and J lost 4, with 17 bases in between. The complete variable domain, with remaining parts taken from reference TRBV5-1 and TRBJ2-5, reads KAGVTQTPRYLIKTRGQQVTLSCSPISGHRSVSWYQQTPGQGLQFLFEYFSETQRNKGNFPGRFSGRQFSNSRSEMNVSTLELGDSALYLCASSPGGGGGETQYFGPGTRLLVL.

The chain uses TRBV15 and TRBJ1-6; possibly TRBD1 for D (5 bases). The V gene lost 3 bases and the J gene lost 8 bases, with 11 bases spanning the gap. Germline values: CDR1 LNHNV, CDR2 YYDKDF (reference sequence). The CDR3 runs to 14 residues. In DNA, the CDR3 is TGTGCCACCAGCAGGGGTGGAGGGGATTCACCCCTCCACTTT. It codes for CATSRGGGDSPLHF.

The chain recombines TRBV9 with TRBJ1-6; D is perhaps TRBD1 (6 bases). CDR1 is SGDLS, CDR2 YYNGEE, per germline. Trimming removed 1 base at V and 8 bases at J, with 13 bases between. CDR3 length: 15 residues. The CDR3 nucleotides are TGTGCCAGCAGCGTACAGGGGAGAGGGGATTCACCCCTCCACTTT. Protein sequence: CASSVQGRGDSPLHF. Filled out from reference TRBV9 and TRBJ1-6, the complete variable domain reads DSGVTQTPKHLITATGQRVTLRCSPRSGDLSVYWYQQSLDQGLQFLIQYYNGEERAKGNILERFSAQQFPDLHSELNLSSLELGDSALYFCASSVQGRGDSPLHFGNGTRLTVT.

The chain recombines TRBV12-3 or TRBV12-4 with TRBJ1-6; maybe TRBD1 (6 bases). The V gene lost 6 bases and the J gene lost 7 bases, with 10 bases spanning the gap. This CDR3 spans 13 amino acids. CDR3 in amino acids: CASRDSGNSPLHF. In DNA, the CDR3 is TGTGCCAGCAGGGACAGTGGAAATTCACCCCTCCACTTT.

J is TRBJ1-1 and V is TRBV4-2; no firm D call. Germline CDR1 is LGHNA and CDR2 is YNFKEQ. Trimming removed 0 bases from V and 6 bases from J, with 8 bases in between. The CDR3 runs to 13 residues. Here the CDR3 DNA reads TGTGCCAGCAGCCAAGATCCACTGCCTGAAGCTTTCTTT. It yields the protein CASSQDPLPEAFF.

The V gene is TRBV7-6, the J gene TRBJ1-1, with 10 bases lining up with TRBD1. The length of the CDR3 is 14 residues. With 5 bases clipped from V and 4 bases from J, the junction kept 4 bases outside the gene matches. Germline CDR1 and CDR2: SGHVS and FNYEAQ. The CDR3: CASSPRDRGTEAFF. CDR3 DNA: TGTGCCAGCAGCCCCCGGGACAGGGGCACTGAAGCTTTCTTT.

The chain has TRBV19 and TRBJ1-5; 11 bases are a match to TRBD1. Looked up from germline, CDR1 is LNHDA and CDR2 is SQIVND (reference sequence). V gave up 4 bases and J gave up 9 bases; unmatched junction bases: 11. This CDR3 region has 16 residues. CDR3 amino acids: CASSNYGTGGFLPQHF. As DNA, the CDR3 is TGTGCCAGTAGTAACTACGGGACAGGGGGATTTCTGCCCCAGCATTTT.

The chain joins TRBV5-4 to TRBJ2-1; TRBD2 might be the D (6 bases). Germline V CDR1 and CDR2: SGHNT, YYREEE (reference sequence). This CDR3 has 13 residues. V was clipped by 2 bases and J by 7 bases, with 10 bases between them. The CDR3: CASSFKLANEQFF. The CDR3 DNA reads as TGTGCCAGCAGCTTTAAACTAGCTAATGAGCAGTTCTTC.

The genes are TRBV6-1 and TRBJ2-7, with 7 bases aligning to TRBD1. Germline CDR1 is MNHNS and CDR2 is SASEGT. CDR3 size: 16 residues. V gave up 4 bases and J gave up 2 bases; unmatched junction bases: 11. DNA of the CDR3: TGTGCCAGCAGTGTGCTGCCGGGACAGCACGCCTACGAGCAGTACTTC. This codes for CASSVLPGQHAYEQYF.

This chain connects TRBV11-2 to TRBJ2-5; D is perhaps TRBD2 (6 bases). CDR1 and CDR2 from the germline V gene are SGHAT and FQNNGV. The CDR3 length is 15 residues. V shed 1 base and J shed 4 bases, with 13 bases lying between them. The CDR3 nucleotides are TGTGCCAGCAGCTTAGCCCCGACTAGTTTAGAGACCCAGTACTTC. Protein sequence: CASSLAPTSLETQYF.

J is TRBJ2-1 and V is TRBV5-4, with TRBD2 identical over 10 bases. This CDR3 contains 15 residues. The V gene end was trimmed by 4 bases and the J gene end by 6 bases; junction bases not matched to a gene: 7. Germline CDR1 and CDR2: SGHNT and YYREEE (reference sequence). The CDR3 nucleotides read TGTGCCAGCAGCCTTGGACTAGCGGTCGGCAATGAGCAGTTCTTC. Translating it yields CASSLGLAVGNEQFF.

V and J are TRBV10-3 and TRBJ2-3, with 10 positions matching TRBD1. The CDR3 loop spans 15 amino acids. Germline V gene data show CDR1 as ENHRY and CDR2 as SYGVKD. J was trimmed by 6 bases and V by 5 bases; bases with no gene match: 8. The CDR3 coding sequence is TGTGCCATCAGTTTGGGACAGGGGTCGAGGGATACGCAGTATTTT. Its translation: CAISLGQGSRDTQYF.

The CDR3 coding sequence is TGTGCCAGCAGGCCCGGACAGGGAAGTCCGCCCCAGCATTTT. The encoded protein is CASRPGQGSPPQHF. The chain employs TRBV6-5 and TRBJ1-5; 8 positions agree with TRBD1. V lost 6 bases and J lost 9; bases outside the gene matches: 10. There are 14 residues in the CDR3. Germline-derived CDR1 and CDR2 are MNHEY and SVGAGI.

Only a few counts were recorded for this clone. The chain joins TRBV18 to TRBJ2-5; TRBD2 matches at 14 bases. CDR3 length equals 15 residues. Germline V gene data show CDR1 as KGHSH and CDR2 as LQKENI. V dropped 2 bases and J dropped 4; count of bases not matched to a gene: 0. Written as DNA, the CDR3 is TGTGCCAGCTCACCAGGACTAGCGGGGGGAGAGACCCAGTACTTC. Translated, it gives CASSPGLAGGETQYF.

V and J are TRBV4-1 and TRBJ2-7, with D maybe TRBD2 (6 bases). The V end was cut by 0 bases, the J end by 6 bases, with 18 bases between. The CDR3 is 16 residues long. Germline lookup yields CDR1 MGHRA and CDR2 YSYEKL. The CDR3 DNA reads TGCGCCAGCAGCCAAGATTCGGGAGCGCTCCTGGCCGAGCAGTACTTC. The encoded protein is CASSQDSGALLAEQYF.